This record covers a single T cell receptor beta chain. Repertoires were generated with immunoSEQ multiplex PCR, while TCRdb's copy carries only in-frame clones and drops some. The data contain about 110,000 clones, 80% to 95% of them singletons. The record originates from a study of T cell changes during pregnancy in multiple sclerosis. CDR3 length: 15 amino acids. V shed 7 bases, J shed 7 bases, and the junction held 12 bases outside the gene matches. CDR1 and CDR2 (germline): SNHLY, FYNNEI. The sample was peripheral blood, taken in the third trimester of pregnancy. This receptor was obtained from a female donor with multiple sclerosis, enrolled in a pregnancy study. The chain is built from TRBV2 and TRBJ2-3; 9 nucleotides agree with TRBD2. CDR3 region: CASKMAGGPNHTQYF. The CDR3 region has the DNA TGTGCCAGCAAGATGGCGGGGGGGCCGAACCATACGCAGTATTTT. Based on the CDR3 plus reference TRBV2 and TRBJ2-3, the full variable domain is EPEVTQTPSHQVTQMGQEVILRCVPISNHLYFYWYRQILGQKVEFLVSFYNNEISEKSEIFDDQFSVERPDGSNFTLKIRSTKLEDSAMYFCASKMAGGPNHTQYFGPGTRLTVL.